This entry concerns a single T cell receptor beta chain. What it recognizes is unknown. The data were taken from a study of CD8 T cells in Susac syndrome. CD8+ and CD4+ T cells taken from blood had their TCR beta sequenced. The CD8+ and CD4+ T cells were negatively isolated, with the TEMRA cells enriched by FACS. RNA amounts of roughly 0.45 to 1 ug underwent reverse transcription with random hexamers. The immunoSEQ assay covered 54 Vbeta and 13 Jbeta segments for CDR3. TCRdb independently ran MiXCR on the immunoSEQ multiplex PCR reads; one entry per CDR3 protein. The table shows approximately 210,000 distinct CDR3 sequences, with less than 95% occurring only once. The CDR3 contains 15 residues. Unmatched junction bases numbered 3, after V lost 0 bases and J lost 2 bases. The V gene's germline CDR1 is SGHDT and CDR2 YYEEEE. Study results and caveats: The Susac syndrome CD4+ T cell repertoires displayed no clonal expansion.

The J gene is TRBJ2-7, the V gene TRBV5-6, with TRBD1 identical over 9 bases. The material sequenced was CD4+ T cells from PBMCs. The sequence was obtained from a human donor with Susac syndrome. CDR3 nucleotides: TGTGCCAGCAGCTTGGCGGGACAGGGAGCCTACGAGCAGTACTTC. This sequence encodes CASSLAGQGAYEQYF.